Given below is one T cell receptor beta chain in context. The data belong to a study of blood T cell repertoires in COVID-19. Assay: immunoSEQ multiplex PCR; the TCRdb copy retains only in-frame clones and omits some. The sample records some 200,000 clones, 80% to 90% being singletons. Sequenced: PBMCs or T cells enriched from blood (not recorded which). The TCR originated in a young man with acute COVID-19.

CDR3 bases: TGTGCCAGCAGTTTATATGCTAACCTGAACACTGAAGCTTTCTTT. Protein: CASSLYANLNTEAFF. The chain has TRBV28 and TRBJ1-1, with no clear D. V lost 1 base and J lost 0, with 9 bases in between. Germline V CDR1 and CDR2: MDHEN, SYDVKM. CDR3 size: 15 residues.